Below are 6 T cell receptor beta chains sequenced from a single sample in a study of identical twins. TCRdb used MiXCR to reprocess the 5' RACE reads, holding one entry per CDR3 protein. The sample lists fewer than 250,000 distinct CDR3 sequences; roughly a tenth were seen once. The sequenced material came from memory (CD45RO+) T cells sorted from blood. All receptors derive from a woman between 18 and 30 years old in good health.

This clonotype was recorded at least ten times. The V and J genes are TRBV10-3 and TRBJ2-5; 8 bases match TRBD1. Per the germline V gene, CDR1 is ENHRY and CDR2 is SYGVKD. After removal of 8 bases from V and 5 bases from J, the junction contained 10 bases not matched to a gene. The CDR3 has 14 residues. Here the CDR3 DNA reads TGTGCCATCGGAGGGGACAGGTTGGGGGAGACCCAGTACTTC. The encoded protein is CAIGGDRLGETQYF.

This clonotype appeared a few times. CDR3: CASSQQGPGETQYF. The CDR3 bases are TGTGCCAGCAGCCAACAGGGGCCAGGAGAGACCCAGTACTTC. The chain joins TRBV27 to TRBJ2-5, with 7 bases matching TRBD1. Germline lookup yields CDR1 MNHEY and CDR2 SMNVEV (reference sequence). V lost 6 bases, J lost 4 bases, and 8 bases stayed unmatched. The CDR3 runs to 14 residues.

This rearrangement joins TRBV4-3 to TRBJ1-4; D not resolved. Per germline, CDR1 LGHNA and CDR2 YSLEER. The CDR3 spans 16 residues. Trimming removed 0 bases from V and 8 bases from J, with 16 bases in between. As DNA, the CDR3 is TGCGCCAGCAGCCAAGAGGGAATTCGGGGAGGGGAAAAACTGTTTTTT. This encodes CASSQEGIRGGEKLFF.

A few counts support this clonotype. CDR3 region: CSATDRDHEQYF. CDR3 DNA: TGCAGTGCAACCGACAGGGACCACGAGCAGTACTTC. The genes are TRBV20-1 and TRBJ2-7, with 7 bases identical to TRBD1. Trimming at V came to 6 bases and at J to 5 bases, leaving 7 bases not matched to a gene. The CDR3 sequence is 12 residues long. Germline V gene sequence: CDR1 DFQATT, CDR2 SNEGSKA (reference sequence).

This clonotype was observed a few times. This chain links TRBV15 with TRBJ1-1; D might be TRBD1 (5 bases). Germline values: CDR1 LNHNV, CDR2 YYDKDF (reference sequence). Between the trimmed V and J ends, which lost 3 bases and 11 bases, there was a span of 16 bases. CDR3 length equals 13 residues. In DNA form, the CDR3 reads TGTGCCACCAGCAGTAGGGGATCCGGGGTGGCTTTCTTT. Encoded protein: CATSSRGSGVAFF.

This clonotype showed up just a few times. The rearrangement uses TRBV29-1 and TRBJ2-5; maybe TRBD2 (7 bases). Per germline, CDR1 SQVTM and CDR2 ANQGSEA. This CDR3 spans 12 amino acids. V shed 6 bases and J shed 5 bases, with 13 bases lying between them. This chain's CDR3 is CSVGEGGETQYF. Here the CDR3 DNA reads TGCAGCGTCGGGGAGGGGGGGGAGACCCAGTACTTC.